This is a list of T cell receptor beta chains from one sample in a study of T cells in Graves' hyperthyroidism and ophthalmopathy. A single record per CDR3 protein comes from TCRdb applying MiXCR to the multiplex PCR reads. The profile shows around 400,000 distinct CDR3 sequences, around a sixth of them singletons. Sequencing was carried out using blood. The receptors stem from a woman aged 18-29 years with Graves' hyperthyroidism that later progressed to Graves' ophthalmopathy. The CDR3 runs from the conserved cysteine through the conserved F or W. A D gene is named only where the DNA matches it firmly. Only some rows state a clone size, as once, few, many or a class for expanded clones.

CDR3 protein | CDR3 DNA | clone size | J gene | V gene | D gene
CAWSSLTGQEQYF | TGTGCCTGGAGTTCACTCACAGGGCAGGAGCAGTACTTC | few | TRBJ2-7 | TRBV30 | NA
CASSLARGSPYNSPLHF | TGTGCCAGCAGCTTAGCGCGGGGGAGCCCCTATAATTCACCCCTCCACTTT | NA | TRBJ1-6 | TRBV7-9 | NA
CASSFRVDYEQYF | TGCGCCAGCAGCTTTCGGGTAGACTACGAGCAGTACTTC | many | TRBJ2-7 | TRBV5-1 | NA
CAWSEIYEQYF | TGTGCCTGGAGTGAGATTTACGAGCAGTACTTC | NA | TRBJ2-7 | TRBV30 | NA
CAREQGSEQYF | TGTGCCAGAGAACAGGGGAGCGAGCAGTACTTC | many | TRBJ2-7 | TRBV2 | TRBD1
CSALDGNIQYF | TGCAGTGCTCTTGATGGAAACATTCAGTACTTC | NA | TRBJ2-4 | TRBV20-1 | NA
CASSKRGTSGSIGDTQYF | TGTGCCAGTAGTAAACGAGGGACTAGCGGGAGTATCGGCGATACGCAGTATTTT | few | TRBJ2-3 | TRBV19 | TRBD2
CASSTGTGGSEQYF | TGTGCCAGCAGCACCGGTACAGGGGGTTCTGAGCAGTACTTC | many | TRBJ2-7 | TRBV28 | TRBD1
CASSQDRFGTIGDQETQYF | TGCGCCAGCAGCCAAGATCGATTCGGGACGATCGGGGACCAAGAGACCCAGTACTTC | few | TRBJ2-5 | TRBV4-3 | NA
CASRGTGRFEQYF | TGTGCCTCGCGGGGGACTGGTCGTTTCGAGCAGTACTTC | many | TRBJ2-7 | TRBV2 | TRBD2
CATSPRQVSNQPQHF | TGTGCCACCAGCCCGCGACAGGTTAGCAATCAGCCCCAGCATTTT | NA | TRBJ1-5 | TRBV15 | NA
CASSSPQSYYGYTF | TGTGCCAGCAGTTCCCCGCAGTCCTACTATGGCTACACCTTC | many | TRBJ1-2 | TRBV6-2/TRBV6-3 | NA
CASSISPSTNEQFF | TGTGCCAGTAGTATCTCCCCTAGCACCAATGAGCAGTTCTTC | few | TRBJ2-1 | TRBV19 | NA
CASSQDLRTGNYGYTF | TGTGCCAGCAGCCAGGACCTCAGGACAGGGAACTATGGCTACACCTTC | few | TRBJ1-2 | TRBV14 | TRBD1
CASSLVTGNYGYTF | TGTGCCAGCAGCTTAGTAACAGGGAACTATGGCTACACCTTC | NA | TRBJ1-2 | TRBV7-9 | NA
CSVVFSGGRQSSYNEQFF | TGCAGCGTTGTCTTTTCTGGCGGGAGACAGAGCTCCTACAATGAGCAGTTCTTC | NA | TRBJ2-1 | TRBV29-1 | TRBD2
CASSRPTGSYNEQFF | TGTGCCAGCAGCCGACCTACAGGGTCCTACAATGAGCAGTTCTTC | NA | TRBJ2-1 | TRBV7-9 | NA
CASSQDWGAYNSPLHF | TGTGCCAGCAGCCAAGACTGGGGTGCCTATAATTCACCCCTCCACTTT | few | TRBJ1-6 | TRBV3-1 | NA
CSADWNGYTF | TGCAGTGCTGACTGGAATGGCTACACCTTC | NA | TRBJ1-2 | TRBV20-1 | NA
CATSQTGDNQPQHF | TGTGCCACCAGTCAGACAGGTGATAATCAGCCCCAGCATTTT | many | TRBJ1-5 | TRBV24-1 | NA
CSAAGTATNEKLFF | TGCAGTGCCGCGGGGACAGCAACTAATGAAAAACTGTTTTTT | many | TRBJ1-4 | TRBV20-1 | TRBD1
CSAREARRPGTEAFF | TGCAGTGCTAGAGAAGCCCGTAGGCCGGGCACTGAAGCTTTCTTT | few | TRBJ1-1 | TRBV20-1 | NA